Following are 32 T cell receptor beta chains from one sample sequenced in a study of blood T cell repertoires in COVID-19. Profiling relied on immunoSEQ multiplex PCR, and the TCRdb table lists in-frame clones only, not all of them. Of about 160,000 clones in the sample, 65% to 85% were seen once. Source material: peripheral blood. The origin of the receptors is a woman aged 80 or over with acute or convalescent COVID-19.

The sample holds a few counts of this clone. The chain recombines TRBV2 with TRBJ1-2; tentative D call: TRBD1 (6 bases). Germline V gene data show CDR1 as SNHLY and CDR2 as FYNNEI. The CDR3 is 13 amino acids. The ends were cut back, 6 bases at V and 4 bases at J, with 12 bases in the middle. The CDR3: CASSEGGTYGYTF. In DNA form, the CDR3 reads TGTGCCAGCAGCGAGGGGGGGACCTATGGCTACACCTTC.

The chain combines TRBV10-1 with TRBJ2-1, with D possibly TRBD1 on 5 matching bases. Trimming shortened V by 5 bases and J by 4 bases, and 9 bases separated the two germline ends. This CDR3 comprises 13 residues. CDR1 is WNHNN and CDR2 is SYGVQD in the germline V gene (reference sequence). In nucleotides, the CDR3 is TGCGCCAGCAGTCCAACAGGTTACAATGAGCAGTTCTTC. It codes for CASSPTGYNEQFF.

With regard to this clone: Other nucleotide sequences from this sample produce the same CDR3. The CDR3 region is CASSSYYEQYF. CDR3 nucleotides: TGTGCCAGCAGTTCCTACTACGAGCAGTACTTC. The V gene is TRBV12-3 or TRBV12-4, the J gene TRBJ2-7; the D is unclear. The CDR3 consists of 11 residues. V gave up 4 bases and J gave up 3 bases, with 4 bases separating them.

Here the CDR3 DNA reads TGTGCCAGCGGACCGGGACAGGGTAACACCGGGGAGCTGTTTTTT. Its translation is CASGPGQGNTGELFF. This chain joins TRBV18 and TRBJ2-2; 9 nucleotides align to TRBD1. CDR1 is KGHSH and CDR2 is LQKENI in the germline V gene. V trimming: 8 bases; J trimming: 2 bases; junction bases outside the gene matches: 6. This CDR3 comprises 15 residues.

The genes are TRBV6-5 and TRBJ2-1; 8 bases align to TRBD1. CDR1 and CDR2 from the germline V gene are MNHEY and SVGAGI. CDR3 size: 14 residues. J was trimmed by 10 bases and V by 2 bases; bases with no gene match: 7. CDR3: CASSYRDRFYEQFF. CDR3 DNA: TGTGCCAGCAGTTACCGGGACAGGTTCTACGAGCAGTTCTTC.

The CDR3 DNA follows: TGTGCCAGCAGCCCATCCACAGGCAACTCCGGGGAGCTGTTTTTT. Protein: CASSPSTGNSGELFF. The chain is built from TRBV7-3 and TRBJ2-2; possible D gene TRBD1, 5 bases. The CDR3 contains 15 residues. Germline V lookup: CDR1 SGHTA, CDR2 FQGTGA. V lost 5 bases and J lost 6, with 16 bases in between. Based on the CDR3 plus reference TRBV7-3 and TRBJ2-2, the full variable domain is GAGVSQTPSNKVTEKGKYVELRCDPISGHTALYWYRQSLGQGPEFLIYFQGTGAADDSGLPNDRFFAVRPEGSVSTLKIQRTERGDSAVYLCASSPSTGNSGELFFGEGSRLTVL.

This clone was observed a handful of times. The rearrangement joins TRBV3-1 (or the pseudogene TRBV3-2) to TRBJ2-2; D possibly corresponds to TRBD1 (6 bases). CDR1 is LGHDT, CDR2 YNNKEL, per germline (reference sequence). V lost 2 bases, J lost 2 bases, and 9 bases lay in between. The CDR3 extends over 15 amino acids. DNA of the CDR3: TGTGCCAGCAGCCAAACAGGGACCAACACCGGGGAGCTGTTTTTT. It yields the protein CASSQTGTNTGELFF.

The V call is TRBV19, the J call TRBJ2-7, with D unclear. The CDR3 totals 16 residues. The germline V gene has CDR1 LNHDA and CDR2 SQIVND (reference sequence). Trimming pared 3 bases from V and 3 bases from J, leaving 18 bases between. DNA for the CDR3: TGTGCCAGTAGTATGCCTTTTGAGACCCCGGGCTACGAGCAGTACTTC. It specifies CASSMPFETPGYEQYF. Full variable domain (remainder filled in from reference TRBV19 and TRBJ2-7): DGGITQSPKYLFRKEGQNVTLSCEQNLNHDAMYWYRQDPGQGLRLIYYSQIVNDFQKGDIAEGYSVSREKKESFPLTVTSAQKNPTAFYLCASSMPFETPGYEQYFGPGTRLTVT.

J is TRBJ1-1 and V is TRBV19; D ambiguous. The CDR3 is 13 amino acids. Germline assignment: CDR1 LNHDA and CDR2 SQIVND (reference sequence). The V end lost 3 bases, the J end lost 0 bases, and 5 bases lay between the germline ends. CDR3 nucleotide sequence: TGTGCCAGTAGTATTACGGTGAACACTGAAGCTTTCTTT. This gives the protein CASSITVNTEAFF.

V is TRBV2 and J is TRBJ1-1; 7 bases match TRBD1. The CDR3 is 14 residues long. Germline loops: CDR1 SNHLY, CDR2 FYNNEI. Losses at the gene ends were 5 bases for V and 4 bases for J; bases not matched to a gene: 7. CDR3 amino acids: CASSRQGGITEAFF. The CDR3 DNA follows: TGTGCCAGCAGTCGACAGGGAGGTATCACTGAAGCTTTCTTT.

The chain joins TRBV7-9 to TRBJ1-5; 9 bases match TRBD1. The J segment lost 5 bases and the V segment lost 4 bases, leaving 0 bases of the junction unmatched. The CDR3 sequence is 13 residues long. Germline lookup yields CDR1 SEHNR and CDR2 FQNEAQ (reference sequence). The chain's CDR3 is CASSWTGDQPQHF. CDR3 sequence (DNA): TGTGCCAGCAGCTGGACAGGGGATCAGCCCCAGCATTTT.

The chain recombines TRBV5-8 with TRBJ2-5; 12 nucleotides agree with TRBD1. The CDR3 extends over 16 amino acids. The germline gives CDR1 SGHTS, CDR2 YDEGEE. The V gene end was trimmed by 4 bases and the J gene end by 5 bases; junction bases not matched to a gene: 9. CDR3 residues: CASSPGQGARRETQYF. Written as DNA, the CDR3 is TGTGCCAGCAGCCCGGGACAGGGGGCGCGGCGCGAGACCCAGTACTTC. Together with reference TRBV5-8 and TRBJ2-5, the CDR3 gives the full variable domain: EAGVTQSPTHLIKTRGQQATLRCSPISGHTSVYWYQQALGLGLQFLLWYDEGEERNRGNFPPRFSGRQFPNYSSELNVNALELEDSALYLCASSPGQGARRETQYFGPGTRLLVL.

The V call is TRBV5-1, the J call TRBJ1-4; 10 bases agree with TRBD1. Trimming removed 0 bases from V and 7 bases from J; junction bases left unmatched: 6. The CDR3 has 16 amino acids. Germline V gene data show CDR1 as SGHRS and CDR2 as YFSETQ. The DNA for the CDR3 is TGCGCCAGCAGCTTGGGAAGGACAGGGGGTGGTGAAAAACTGTTTTTT. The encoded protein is CASSLGRTGGGEKLFF.

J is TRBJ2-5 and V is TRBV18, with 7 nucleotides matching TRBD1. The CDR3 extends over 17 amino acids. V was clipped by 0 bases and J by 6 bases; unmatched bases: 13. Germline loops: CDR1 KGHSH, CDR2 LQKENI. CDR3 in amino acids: CASSPPMWDRVPKTQYF. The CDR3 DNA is TGTGCCAGCTCACCACCTATGTGGGACAGAGTACCAAAGACCCAGTACTTC.

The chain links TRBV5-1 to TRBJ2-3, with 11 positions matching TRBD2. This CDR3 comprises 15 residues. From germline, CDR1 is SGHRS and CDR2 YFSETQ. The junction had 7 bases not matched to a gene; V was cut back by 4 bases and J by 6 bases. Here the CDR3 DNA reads TGCGCCAGCAGCATAGTAGCGGGAGGGCTGGATACGCAGTATTTT. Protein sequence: CASSIVAGGLDTQYF.

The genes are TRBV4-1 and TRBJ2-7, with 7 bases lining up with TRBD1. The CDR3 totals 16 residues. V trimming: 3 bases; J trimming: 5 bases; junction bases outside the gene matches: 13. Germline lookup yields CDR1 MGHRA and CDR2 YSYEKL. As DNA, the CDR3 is TGCGCCAGCAGCCACCAATACCTACAGGGGCCCGACGAGCAGTACTTC. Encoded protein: CASSHQYLQGPDEQYF.

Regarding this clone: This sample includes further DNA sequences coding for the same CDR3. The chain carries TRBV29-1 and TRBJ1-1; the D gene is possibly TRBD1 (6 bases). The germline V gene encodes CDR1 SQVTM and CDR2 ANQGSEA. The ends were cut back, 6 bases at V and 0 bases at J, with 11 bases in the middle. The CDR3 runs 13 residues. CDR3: CSVAGQLNTEAFF. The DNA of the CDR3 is TGCAGCGTGGCCGGACAGCTGAACACTGAAGCTTTCTTT.

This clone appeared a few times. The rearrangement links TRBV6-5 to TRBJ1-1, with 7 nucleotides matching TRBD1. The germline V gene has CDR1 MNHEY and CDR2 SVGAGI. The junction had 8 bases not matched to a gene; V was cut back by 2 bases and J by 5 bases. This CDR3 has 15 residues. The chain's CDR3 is CASSYARGARTEAFF. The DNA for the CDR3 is TGTGCCAGCAGTTACGCCAGGGGGGCGCGGACTGAAGCTTTCTTT.

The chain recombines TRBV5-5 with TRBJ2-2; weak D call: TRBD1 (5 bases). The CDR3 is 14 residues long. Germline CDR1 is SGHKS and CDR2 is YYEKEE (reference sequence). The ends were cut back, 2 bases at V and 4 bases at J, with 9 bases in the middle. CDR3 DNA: TGTGCCAGCAGCTTTGGCAGGGTCACCGGGGAGCTGTTTTTT. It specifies CASSFGRVTGELFF.

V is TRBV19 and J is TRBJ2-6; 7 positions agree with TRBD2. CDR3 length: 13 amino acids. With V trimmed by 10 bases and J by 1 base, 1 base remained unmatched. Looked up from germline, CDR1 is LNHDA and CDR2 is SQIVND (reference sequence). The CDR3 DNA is TGTGCCACCGGGAGGTCTGGGGCCAACGTCCTGACTTTC. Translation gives CATGRSGANVLTF.

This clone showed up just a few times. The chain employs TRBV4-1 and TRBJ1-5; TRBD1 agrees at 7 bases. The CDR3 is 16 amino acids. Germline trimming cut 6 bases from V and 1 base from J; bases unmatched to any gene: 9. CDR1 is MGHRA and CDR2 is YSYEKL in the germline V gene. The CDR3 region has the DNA TGCGCCAGCAGGTTAGACAGGGCGGGGAGCAATCAGCCCCAGCATTTT. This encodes CASRLDRAGSNQPQHF.

The CDR3 coding sequence is TGTGCCAGCAGCCCAAGAACTAGGGCCTTGAGGGGGGAGCAGTTCTTC. Translating gives CASSPRTRALRGEQFF. The chain links TRBV11-2 to TRBJ2-1, with TRBD1 as a possible D gene (6 bases). V lost 5 bases and J 10 bases, leaving 24 bases between the germline ends. This CDR3 spans 16 amino acids. The germline CDR1 and CDR2 sequences are SGHAT and FQNNGV.

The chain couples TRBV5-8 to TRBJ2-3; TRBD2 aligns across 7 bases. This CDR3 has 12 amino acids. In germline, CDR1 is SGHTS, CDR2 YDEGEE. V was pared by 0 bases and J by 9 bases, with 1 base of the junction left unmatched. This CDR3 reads CASSLGGGTQYF. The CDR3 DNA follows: TGTGCCAGCAGCTTGGGGGGAGGGACGCAGTATTTT.

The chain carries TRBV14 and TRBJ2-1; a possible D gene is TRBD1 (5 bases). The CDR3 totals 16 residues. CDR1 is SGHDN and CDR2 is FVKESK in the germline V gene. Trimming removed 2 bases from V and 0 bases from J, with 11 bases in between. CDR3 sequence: CASSQYRLSSYNEQFF. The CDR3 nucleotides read TGTGCCAGCAGCCAATACAGGTTAAGCTCCTACAATGAGCAGTTCTTC.

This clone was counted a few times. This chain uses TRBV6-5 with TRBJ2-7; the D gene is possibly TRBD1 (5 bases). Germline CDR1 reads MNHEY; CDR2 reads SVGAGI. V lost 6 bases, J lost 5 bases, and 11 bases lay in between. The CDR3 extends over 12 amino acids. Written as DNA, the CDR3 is TGTGCCAGCAGGGATCTCAGGGACGAGCAGTACTTC. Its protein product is CASRDLRDEQYF.

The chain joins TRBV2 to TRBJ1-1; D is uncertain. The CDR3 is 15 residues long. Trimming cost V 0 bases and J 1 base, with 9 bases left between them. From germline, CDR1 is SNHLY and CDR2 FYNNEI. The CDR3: CASSEAASPNTEAFF. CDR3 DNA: TGTGCCAGCAGTGAAGCGGCTTCCCCGAACACTGAAGCTTTCTTT. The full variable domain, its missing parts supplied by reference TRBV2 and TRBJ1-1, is EPEVTQTPSHQVTQMGQEVILRCVPISNHLYFYWYRQILGQKVEFLVSFYNNEISEKSEIFDDQFSVERPDGSNFTLKIRSTKLEDSAMYFCASSEAASPNTEAFFGQGTRLTVV.

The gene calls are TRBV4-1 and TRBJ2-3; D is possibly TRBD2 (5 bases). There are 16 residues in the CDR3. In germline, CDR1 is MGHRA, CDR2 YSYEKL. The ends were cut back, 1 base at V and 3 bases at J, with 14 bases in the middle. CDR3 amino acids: CASSQVIRIATDTQYF. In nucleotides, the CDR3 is TGCGCCAGCAGCCAAGTCATAAGGATAGCGACAGATACGCAGTATTTT.

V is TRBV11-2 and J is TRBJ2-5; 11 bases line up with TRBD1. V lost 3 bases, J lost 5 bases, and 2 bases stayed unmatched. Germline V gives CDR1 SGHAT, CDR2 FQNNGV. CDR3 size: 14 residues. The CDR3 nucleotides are TGTGCCAGCAGCTTGGGACAGGGGGTGGAGACCCAGTACTTC. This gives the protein CASSLGQGVETQYF.

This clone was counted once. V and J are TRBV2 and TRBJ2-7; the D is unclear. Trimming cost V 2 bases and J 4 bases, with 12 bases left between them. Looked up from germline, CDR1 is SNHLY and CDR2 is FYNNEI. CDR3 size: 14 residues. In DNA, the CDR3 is TGTGCCAGCAGTGAAATAAGCGAGGTATACGAGCAGTACTTC. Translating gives CASSEISEVYEQYF.

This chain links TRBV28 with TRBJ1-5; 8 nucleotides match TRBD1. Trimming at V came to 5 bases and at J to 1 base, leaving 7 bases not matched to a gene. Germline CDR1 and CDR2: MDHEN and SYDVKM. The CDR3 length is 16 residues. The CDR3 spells CASSSPGTGSNQPQHF. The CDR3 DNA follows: TGTGCCAGCAGTAGCCCCGGGACAGGAAGCAATCAGCCCCAGCATTTT.

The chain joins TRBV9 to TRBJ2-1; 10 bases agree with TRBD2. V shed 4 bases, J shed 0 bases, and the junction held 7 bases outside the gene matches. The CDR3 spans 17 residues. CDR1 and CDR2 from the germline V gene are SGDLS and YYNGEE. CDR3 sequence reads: CASSPHQREGSYNEQFF. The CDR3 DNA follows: TGTGCCAGCAGCCCCCACCAGCGGGAGGGCTCCTACAATGAGCAGTTCTTC.

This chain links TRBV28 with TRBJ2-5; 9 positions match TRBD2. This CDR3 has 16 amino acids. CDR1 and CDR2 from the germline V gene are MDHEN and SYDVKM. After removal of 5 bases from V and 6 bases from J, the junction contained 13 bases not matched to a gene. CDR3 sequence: CASSATGTSSQKTQYF. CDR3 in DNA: TGTGCCAGCAGTGCCACCGGGACTAGCAGTCAAAAGACCCAGTACTTC.